This T cell receptor (beta chain) comes out of a study of low-dose radiotherapy and immunotherapy resistance in tumors. About the study: Each two-week cycle included intravenous cyclophosphamide 200 mg/m2, given one day before radiation and immunotherapy.

Time point given: after trial treatment. Noted treatment: LDRT plus nivolumab, ipilimumab, low-dose cyclophosphamide and aspirin (RACIN trial). Each donor was administered nivolumab, ipilimumab, aspirin, low-dose cyclophosphamide and low-dose radiotherapy. The CDR3 consists of 15 residues. Trimming removed 0 bases at V and 3 bases at J, with 13 bases between. Looked up from germline, CDR1 is SGHRS and CDR2 is YFSETQ. Covering alpha and beta chains, TRAV- and TRBV-specific primers were used for the first-strand cDNA. Amplification, which lasted 20 PCR cycles, used a constant-region primer and V-primer adapter to amplify TCRs. TCRdb processed the reads anew with MiXCR; each CDR3 protein has one entry. In the table there are roughly 100,000 distinct CDR3 sequences, less than 25% of which are singletons.

The chain couples TRBV5-1 to TRBJ2-7; possibly TRBD1 or TRBD2 for D (5 bases each). The receptor was isolated from a female donor with ovarian cancer. The sequenced sample was PBMCs, obtained after low-dose radiotherapy plus immunotherapy. The DNA for the CDR3 is TGCGCCAGCAGCTTGGTAGGGACGGAATTCTACGAGCAGTACTTC. This codes for CASSLVGTEFYEQYF.